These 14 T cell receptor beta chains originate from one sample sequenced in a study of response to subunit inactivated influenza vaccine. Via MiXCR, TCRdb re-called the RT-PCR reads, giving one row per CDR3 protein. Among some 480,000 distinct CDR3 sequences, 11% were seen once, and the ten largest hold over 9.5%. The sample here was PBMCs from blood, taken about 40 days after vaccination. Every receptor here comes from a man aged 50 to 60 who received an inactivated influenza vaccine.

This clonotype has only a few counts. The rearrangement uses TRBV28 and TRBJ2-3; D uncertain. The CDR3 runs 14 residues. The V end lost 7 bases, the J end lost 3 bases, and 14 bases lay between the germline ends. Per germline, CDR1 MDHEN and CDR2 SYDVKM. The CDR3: CASTFMVGTDTQYF. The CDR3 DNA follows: TGTGCCAGCACCTTTATGGTGGGGACAGATACGCAGTATTTT.

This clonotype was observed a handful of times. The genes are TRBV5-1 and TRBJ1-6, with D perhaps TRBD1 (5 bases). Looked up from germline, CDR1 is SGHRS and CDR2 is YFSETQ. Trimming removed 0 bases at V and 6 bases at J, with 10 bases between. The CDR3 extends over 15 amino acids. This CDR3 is CASSLESGGNSPLHF. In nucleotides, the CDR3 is TGCGCCAGCAGCTTGGAGTCGGGGGGTAATTCACCCCTCCACTTT. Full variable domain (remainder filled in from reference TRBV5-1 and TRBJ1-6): KAGVTQTPRYLIKTRGQQVTLSCSPISGHRSVSWYQQTPGQGLQFLFEYFSETQRNKGNFPGRFSGRQFSNSRSEMNVSTLELGDSALYLCASSLESGGNSPLHFGNGTRLTVT.

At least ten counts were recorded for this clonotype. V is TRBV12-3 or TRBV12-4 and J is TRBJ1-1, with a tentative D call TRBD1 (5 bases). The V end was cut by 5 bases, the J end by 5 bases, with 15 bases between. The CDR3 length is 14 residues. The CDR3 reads CASSRRQMGTEAFF. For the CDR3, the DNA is TGTGCCAGCAGTCGGAGACAGATGGGGACTGAAGCTTTCTTT.

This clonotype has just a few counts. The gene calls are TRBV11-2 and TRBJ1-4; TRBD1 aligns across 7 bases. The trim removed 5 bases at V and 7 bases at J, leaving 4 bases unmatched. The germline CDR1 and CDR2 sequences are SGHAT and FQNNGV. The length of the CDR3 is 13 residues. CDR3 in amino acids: CASSINRGEKLFF. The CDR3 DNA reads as TGTGCCAGCAGCATCAACAGGGGTGAAAAACTGTTTTTT.

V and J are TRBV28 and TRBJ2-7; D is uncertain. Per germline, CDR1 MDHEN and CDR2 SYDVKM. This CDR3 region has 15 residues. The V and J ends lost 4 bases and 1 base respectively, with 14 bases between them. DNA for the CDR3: TGTGCCAGCAGTTCACTCGGCGCGGCTTCCTACGAGCAGTACTTC. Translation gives CASSSLGAASYEQYF.

The CDR3 DNA sequence: TGCGCCAGCAGAAAGAACAGGGGGCGCGTATTCGGTACCAAAGAGACCCAGTACTTC. Translated, it gives CASRKNRGRVFGTKETQYF. The chain has TRBV23-1 and TRBJ2-5, with 9 bases lining up with TRBD1. TRBV23-1 is assigned to the ORF class and has an uncertain function. V lost 6 bases to trimming and J lost 3 bases; unmatched junction nucleotides: 20. The length of the CDR3 is 19 residues.

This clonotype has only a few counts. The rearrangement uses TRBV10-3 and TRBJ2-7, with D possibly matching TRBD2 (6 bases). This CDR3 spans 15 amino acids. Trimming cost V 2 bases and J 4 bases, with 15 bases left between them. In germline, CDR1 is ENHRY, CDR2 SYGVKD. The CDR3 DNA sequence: TGTGCCATCAGTGAGCCACGGCAGGGAGGATACGAGCAGTACTTC. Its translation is CAISEPRQGGYEQYF.

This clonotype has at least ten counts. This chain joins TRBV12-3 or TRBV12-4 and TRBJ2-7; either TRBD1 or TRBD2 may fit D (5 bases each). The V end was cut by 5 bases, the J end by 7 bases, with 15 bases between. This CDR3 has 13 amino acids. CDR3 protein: CASSLRQRGEQYF. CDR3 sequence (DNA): TGTGCCAGCAGTCTTAGACAGAGGGGTGAGCAGTACTTC.

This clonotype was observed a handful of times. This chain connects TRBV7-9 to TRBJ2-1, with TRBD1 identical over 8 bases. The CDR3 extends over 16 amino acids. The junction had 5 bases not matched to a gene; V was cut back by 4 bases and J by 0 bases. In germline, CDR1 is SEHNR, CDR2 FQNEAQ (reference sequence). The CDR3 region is CASSSWTGSSYNEQFF. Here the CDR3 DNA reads TGTGCCAGCAGCTCCTGGACAGGGAGCTCCTACAATGAGCAGTTCTTC.

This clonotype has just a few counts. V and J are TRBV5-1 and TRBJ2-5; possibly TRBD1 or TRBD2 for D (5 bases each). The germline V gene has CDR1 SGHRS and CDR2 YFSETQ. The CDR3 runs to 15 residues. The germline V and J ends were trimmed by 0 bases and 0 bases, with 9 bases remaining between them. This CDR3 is CASSLVGEYQETQYF. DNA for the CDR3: TGCGCCAGCAGCTTGGTGGGGGAGTACCAAGAGACCCAGTACTTC.

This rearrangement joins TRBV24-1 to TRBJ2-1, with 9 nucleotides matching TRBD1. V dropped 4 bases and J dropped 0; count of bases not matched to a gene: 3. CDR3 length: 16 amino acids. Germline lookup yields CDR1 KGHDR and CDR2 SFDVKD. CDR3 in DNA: TGTGCCACCAGTGACACAGGGGGCGACTCCTACAATGAGCAGTTCTTC. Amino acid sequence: CATSDTGGDSYNEQFF.

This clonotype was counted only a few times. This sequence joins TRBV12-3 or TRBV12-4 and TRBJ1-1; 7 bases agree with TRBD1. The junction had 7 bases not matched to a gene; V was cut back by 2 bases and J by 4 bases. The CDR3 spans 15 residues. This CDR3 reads CASSLSLAGGTEAFF. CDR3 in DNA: TGTGCCAGCAGTTTATCATTGGCAGGGGGCACTGAAGCTTTCTTT.

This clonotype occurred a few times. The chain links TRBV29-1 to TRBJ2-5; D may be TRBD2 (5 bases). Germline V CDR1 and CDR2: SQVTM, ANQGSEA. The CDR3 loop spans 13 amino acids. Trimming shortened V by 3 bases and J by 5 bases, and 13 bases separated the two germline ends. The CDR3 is CSVDLLGPETQYF. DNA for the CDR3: TGCAGCGTTGACCTACTAGGCCCGGAGACCCAGTACTTC.

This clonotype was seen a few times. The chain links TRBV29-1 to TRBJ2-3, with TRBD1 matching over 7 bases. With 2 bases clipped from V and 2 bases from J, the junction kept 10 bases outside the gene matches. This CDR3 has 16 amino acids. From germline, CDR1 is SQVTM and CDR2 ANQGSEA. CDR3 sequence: CSVETRDRDFTDTQYF. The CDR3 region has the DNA TGCAGCGTTGAAACCCGGGACAGAGACTTCACAGATACGCAGTATTTT.